The next 6 T cell receptor beta chains were all read from a single sample in a study of blood T cells in healthy people across ages. A J-beta primer mix and a sample-barcoded 5' primer were used in a second PCR of roughly 6 to 12 cycles. TCRdb passed the 5' RACE reads through MiXCR, listing each CDR3 protein once. The table includes hundreds of thousands of distinct CDR3 sequences, about 51% detected once. Material for sequencing was blood. The receptors derive from a woman over 75 in good health.

With respect to this clonotype: This clone may be a read error of a much larger clone one base away. The V call is TRBV9, the J call TRBJ2-1; D unclear. The CDR3 loop spans 18 amino acids. From germline, CDR1 is SGDLS and CDR2 YYNGEE. V was cut by 4 bases and J by 0 bases, with 20 bases left in between. The CDR3 DNA reads as TGTGCCAGCAGCCAGAACCCCTCTATCGGTAGCTCCTACAATGAGCAGTTCTTC. Its protein is CASSQNPSIGSSYNEQFF.

This clonotype occurred once. A much larger clone differs by one base, so this may be a read error. The rearrangement joins TRBV28 to TRBJ2-7; 8 bases map to TRBD1. Unmatched junction bases numbered 14, after V lost 3 bases and J lost 7 bases. The CDR3 is made up of 16 amino acids. The germline CDR1 and CDR2 sequences are MDHEN and SYDVKM. The CDR3 coding sequence is TGTGCCAGCAGTTTGGAGGGGACAGGTTCCTACAATGAGCAGTACTTC. Translating it yields CASSLEGTGSYNEQYF.

The chain has TRBV11-2 and TRBJ2-1; D gene unclear. Germline assignment: CDR1 SGHAT and CDR2 FQNNGV. The V end lost 2 bases, the J end lost 11 bases, and 16 bases lay between the germline ends. This CDR3 spans 14 amino acids. The DNA of the CDR3 is TGTGCCAGCAGCTTAAGCCACTCCACAATGAAGCAGTTCTTC. It yields the protein CASSLSHSTMKQFF. Using reference TRBV11-2 and TRBJ2-1 for the parts outside the CDR3, the full variable domain is EAGVAQSPRYKIIEKRQSVAFWCNPISGHATLYWYQQILGQGPKLLIQFQNNGVVDDSQLPKDRFSAERLKGVDSTLKIQPAKLEDSAVYLCASSLSHSTMKQFFGPGTRLTVL.

Comments on this clonotype: This may come from a read error, since a much larger clone is one base off. J is TRBJ2-1 and V is TRBV5-1, with TRBD2 identical over 8 bases. The J call may be faulty, since TRBJ2-7 better matches the DNA end. Germline CDR1 is SGHRS and CDR2 is YFSETQ. The CDR3 consists of 14 residues. CDR3 in amino acids: CASSTGTRGDEQYF. The CDR3 DNA reads TGCGCCAGCAGCACCGGGACTAGGGGCGATGAGCAGTACTTC.

Many counts were recorded for this clonotype. J is TRBJ2-4 and V is TRBV2; TRBD1 agrees at 10 bases. CDR1 is SNHLY and CDR2 is FYNNEI in the germline V gene. The CDR3 runs to 14 residues. Trimming at V came to 5 bases and at J to 8 bases, leaving 6 bases not matched to a gene. CDR3 bases: TGTGCCAGCAGTAAGGACAGGGGGACGGACATTCAGTACTTC. Protein sequence: CASSKDRGTDIQYF. The variable domain in full, with the rest retrieved from reference TRBV2 and TRBJ2-4, is EPEVTQTPSHQVTQMGQEVILRCVPISNHLYFYWYRQILGQKVEFLVSFYNNEISEKSEIFDDQFSVERPDGSNFTLKIRSTKLEDSAMYFCASSKDRGTDIQYFGAGTRLSVL.

The J gene is TRBJ2-6, the V gene TRBV5-1; 8 bases fit TRBD1. V shed 3 bases and J 0 bases; nucleotides not matched to a gene: 5. Germline V CDR1 and CDR2: SGHRS, YFSETQ. This CDR3 region has 17 residues. CDR3 DNA: TGCGCCAGCAGCTGGACAGGGTCAAGCTCTGGGGCCAACGTCCTGACTTTC. Encoded protein: CASSWTGSSSGANVLTF.